This paragraph covers one T cell receptor beta chain sequence. The germline V gene encodes CDR1 SQVTM and CDR2 ANQGSEA. The CDR3 totals 14 residues. Unmatched junction bases numbered 12, after V lost 7 bases and J lost 7 bases. This sample stems from a study of blood T cell repertoires in COVID-19. Turning to the study itself: Some COVID-19 samples were acute and others convalescent; all came from the United States, Italy and Spain. Nucleic acid was either cDNA or gDNA, and it came from T cells, B-cell-depleted T cells, or PBMCs.

Profiled with immunoSEQ multiplex PCR; TCRdb holds only in-frame clones, not every one. Found here are 200,000 to 250,000 clones, around 86% of them singletons; the top ten hold about 5%. The rearrangement joins TRBV29-1 to TRBJ2-7; 11 nucleotides agree with TRBD2. This TCR was recovered from a human donor in a cohort sampled during active COVID-19. Source material: peripheral blood. The CDR3 loop is CSAVGTSGPWEQYF. The CDR3 nucleotides read TGCAGCGCTGTTGGGACTAGCGGACCTTGGGAGCAGTACTTC.